This T cell receptor (beta chain) was captured in a study of blood T cells in healthy people across ages. Study information: Template switching picked up about one barcoded beta molecule for each two T cells. Study-wide results and limits: It was the long-lived donors that had more naive CD4+ cells and higher diversity than aged donors. Considered underestimates were the diversity estimates obtained from one million T cells.

The use of a sample-barcoded 5' primer and a J-beta primer mix characterized a second PCR of roughly 6 to 12 cycles. TCRdb processed the 5' RACE reads anew with MiXCR; each CDR3 protein has one entry. This sample has hundreds of thousands of distinct CDR3 sequences, with approximately 53% found just once. This CDR3 region has 13 residues. Germline V lookup: CDR1 SGHTA, CDR2 FQGNSA. Trimming took 4 bases from V and 6 from J, leaving 10 bases between them. Per sample, at least 6 micrograms of total RNA were extracted. As to this clonotype: No antigen is known for it.

The chain employs TRBV7-2 and TRBJ2-1; D ambiguous. The sequence was obtained from a man aged 40-49 years in good health. Sequenced: blood. CDR3 amino acids: CASSYKGSNEQFF. CDR3 nucleotide sequence: TGTGCCAGCAGCTATAAGGGATCCAATGAGCAGTTCTTC.